This T cell receptor (beta chain) came from a study of cytomegalovirus exposure and HLA in healthy donors. As for the study in general: Early released data had about 85 million unique TCRs, all coming from HLA-typed donors.

This PCR relied on a set of 60 Vbeta primers and 13 Jbeta primers. Repertoires were generated with immunoSEQ multiplex PCR, while TCRdb's copy carries only in-frame clones and drops some. The data contain some 190,000 clones, 65% to 85% of them seen just once; the ten biggest clones take up about 2.4%. V was clipped by 2 bases and J by 4 bases, with 13 bases between them. This CDR3 comprises 15 residues. Germline V gene lookup returns CDR1 SGHTS and CDR2 YDEGEE. Sequenced input: PBMCs. The chain employs TRBV5-8 and TRBJ2-1, with D possibly matching TRBD2 (6 bases). This TCR derives from a male donor in good health and CMV-seronegative. CDR3: CASSFRDRGYNEQFF. In DNA form, the CDR3 reads TGTGCCAGCAGCTTTAGGGATCGGGGGTACAATGAGCAGTTCTTC.